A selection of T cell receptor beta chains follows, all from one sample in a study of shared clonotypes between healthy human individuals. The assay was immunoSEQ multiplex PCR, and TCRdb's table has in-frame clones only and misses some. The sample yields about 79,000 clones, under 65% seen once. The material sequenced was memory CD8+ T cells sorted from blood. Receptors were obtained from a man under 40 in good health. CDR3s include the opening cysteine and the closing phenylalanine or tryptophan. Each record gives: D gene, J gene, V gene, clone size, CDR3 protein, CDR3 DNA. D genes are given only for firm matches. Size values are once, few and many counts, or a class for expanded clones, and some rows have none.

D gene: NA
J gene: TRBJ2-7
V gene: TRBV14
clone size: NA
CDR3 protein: CASSQASPYEQYF
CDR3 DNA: TGTGCCAGCAGCCAAGCGTCACCGTACGAGCAGTACTTC

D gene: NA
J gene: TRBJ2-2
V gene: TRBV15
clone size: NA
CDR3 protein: CATSRDWGQDRGELFF
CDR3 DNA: TGTGCCACCAGCAGAGATTGGGGGCAGGACCGCGGGGAGCTGTTTTTT

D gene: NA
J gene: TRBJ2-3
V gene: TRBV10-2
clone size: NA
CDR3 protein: CASSEWGSGLTDTQYF
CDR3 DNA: TGCGCCAGCAGTGAGTGGGGTAGCGGACTCACAGATACGCAGTATTTT

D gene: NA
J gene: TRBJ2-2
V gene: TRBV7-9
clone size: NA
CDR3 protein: CASSPEHSGELFF
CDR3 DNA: TGTGCCAGCAGCCCCGAGCATTCCGGGGAGCTGTTTTTT

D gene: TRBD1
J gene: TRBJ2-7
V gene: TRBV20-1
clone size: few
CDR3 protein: CSALTGQGSYF
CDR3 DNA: TGCAGTGCACTAACAGGACAGGGTTCCTACTTC

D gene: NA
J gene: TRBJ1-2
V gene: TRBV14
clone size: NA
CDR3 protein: CASSQAPLWGYTF
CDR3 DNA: TGTGCCAGCAGCCAAGCCCCTCTGTGGGGCTACACCTTC

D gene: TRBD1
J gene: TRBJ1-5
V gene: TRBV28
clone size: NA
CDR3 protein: CASSPTGAISNQPQHF
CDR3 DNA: TGTGCCAGCAGTCCTACAGGGGCAATTAGCAATCAGCCCCAGCATTTT

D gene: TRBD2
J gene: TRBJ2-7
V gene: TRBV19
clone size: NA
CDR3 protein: CASSAVILAGINEQYF
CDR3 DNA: TGTGCCAGTAGTGCCGTAATCCTAGCGGGAATCAACGAGCAGTACTTC

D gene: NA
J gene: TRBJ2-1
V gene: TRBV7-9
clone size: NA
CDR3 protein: CASSSRGYEQFF
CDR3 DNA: TGTGCCAGCAGCTCCAGGGGATATGAGCAGTTCTTC

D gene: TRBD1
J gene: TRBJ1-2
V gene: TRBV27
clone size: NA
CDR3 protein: CASSLHRGGNYGYTF
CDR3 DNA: TGTGCCAGCAGTCTACACAGGGGCGGCAACTATGGCTACACCTTC

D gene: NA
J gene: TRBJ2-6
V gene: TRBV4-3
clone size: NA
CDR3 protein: CASSQRTEANSGANVLTF
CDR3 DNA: TGCGCCAGCAGCCAAAGGACGGAGGCAAACTCTGGGGCCAACGTCCTGACTTTC

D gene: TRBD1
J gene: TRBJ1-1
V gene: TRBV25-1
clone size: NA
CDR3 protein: CASWTGAANTEAFF
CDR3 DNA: TGTGCCAGCTGGACAGGGGCGGCCAACACTGAAGCTTTCTTT

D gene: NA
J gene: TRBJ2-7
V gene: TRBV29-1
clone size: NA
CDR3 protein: CSVEDMVYEQYF
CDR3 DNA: TGCAGCGTTGAAGATATGGTATACGAGCAGTACTTC

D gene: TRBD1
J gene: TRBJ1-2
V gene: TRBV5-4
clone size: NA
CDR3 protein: CASSLRQGESGYTF
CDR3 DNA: TGTGCCAGCAGCTTGCGACAGGGGGAAAGTGGCTACACCTTC

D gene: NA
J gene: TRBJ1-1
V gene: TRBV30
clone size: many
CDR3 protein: CAWSRSPNTEAFF
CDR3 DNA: TGTGCCTGGAGTCGGAGCCCTAACACTGAAGCTTTCTTT